A single sample gave rise to the 15 T cell receptor delta chains below, sequenced in a study of γδ T cells in repeated Plasmodium falciparum infection. Vgamma9/Vdelta2+ and Vdelta2-negative gammadelta T cells were flow-sorted from PBMC for bulk sequencing. TCRdb reprocessed the multiplex PCR reads using CATT. The table records about 93,000 delta-chain clones, approximately 0.92% of them present only once. Sequencing used gamma-delta T cells from blood. The receptors stem from a pool of human donors (malaria-infected and uninfected, not separated).

This clone was counted only a few times. TCRdb shows a much larger clone's protein in place of this DNA's translation, and the two differ at residue 6, likely through a read error; the protein shown is translated from the DNA. The V and J genes are TRAV36/DV7 and TRDJ1; D may be TRDD3 (6 bases). This CDR3 is built from 14 residues. CDR1 is VTNFRS, CDR2 LTSSGIE, per germline (reference sequence). Written as DNA, the CDR3 is TGTGCCCCTTACTGGGAGAAGTACACCGATAAACTCATCTTT. Protein sequence: CAPYWEKYTDKLIF.

There are many counts of this clone. TCRdb pairs this DNA with a much larger clone's protein that differs at residue 5, likely a read error; the protein shown was translated from the DNA. V and J are TRDV1 and TRDJ1; D gene uncertain. V was pared by 4 bases and J by 8 bases, with 17 bases between. The length of the CDR3 is 14 residues. Germline values: CDR1 TSWWSYY, CDR2 QGS. CDR3 loop: CALGGPDPLLKLIF. Here the CDR3 DNA reads TGTGCTCTTGGGGGACCGGATCCTTTGCTGAAACTCATCTTT.

About this clone: This is likely an artifact of a read error, given a far larger clone one base away. The sample holds other DNA sequences that translate to the same CDR3. The rearrangement joins TRDV1 to TRDJ1, with TRDD3 identical over 10 bases. The V gene's germline CDR1 is TSWWSYY and CDR2 QGS. CDR3 length equals 23 residues. Here the CDR3 reads CALGELEYWGIYKGPPGGDKLIF. Here the CDR3 DNA reads TGTGCTCTCGGGGAACTTGAGTACTGGGGGATCTATAAGGGTCCTCCTGGCGGCGATAAACTCATCTTT.

This clone has more than one count but fewer than ten. TCRdb assigns this DNA the protein of a much larger clone, which departs from its translation at residue 6; this likely reflects a read error, and the protein shown comes from translating the DNA. The V and J genes are TRDV1 and TRDJ1, with 12 bases lining up with TRDD3. Losses at the gene ends were 5 bases for V and 0 bases for J; bases not matched to a gene: 28. Germline V gene sequence: CDR1 TSWWSYY, CDR2 QGS. The CDR3 runs to 24 residues. The CDR3 region is CALGPSPPSSTSYWGIHYTDKLIF. The CDR3 nucleotides are TGTGCTCTTGGGCCATCCCCTCCTTCCTCCACCTCCTACTGGGGGATACACTACACCGATAAACTCATCTTT.

This clone was recorded a few times. A read error likely explains why the TCRdb protein, taken from a much larger clone, differs from this DNA's translation at residue 16; the protein shown is translated from the DNA. V and J are TRDV1 and TRDJ1; tentatively, D is TRDD2 (5 bases). Germline matching of the DNA provided the J gene here, since TCRdb leaves it blank. V lost 1 base, J lost 2 bases, and 32 bases lay in between. Per the germline V gene, CDR1 is TSWWSYY and CDR2 is QGS. This CDR3 contains 22 residues. The CDR3 reads CALGERGWCESHPLPTTDKLIF. The CDR3 nucleotides read TGTGCTCTTGGGGAACGAGGATGGTGTGAGTCCCACCCTTTACCTACGACCGATAAACTCATCTTT.

This clone showed up just a few times. A read error likely explains why the TCRdb protein, taken from a much larger clone, differs from this DNA's translation at residue 16; the protein shown is translated from the DNA. The V segment is TRDV1, and no J call was made; the table's D call, TRDD3, was not checked against the DNA. Germline CDR1 TSWWSYY, CDR2 QGS. The CDR3 extends over 17 amino acids. CDR3 coding DNA: TGTGCTCTTGGGGATCCGACCCGCTACGGGATACCCGATAAACTCACCTTT. Protein: CALGDPTRYGIPDKLTF.

For this clone: The protein TCRdb lists belongs to a much larger clone and differs from this DNA's translation at residue 24, which points to a read error; the protein shown is made from the DNA. The J segment was not called; the V segment is TRDV1; TRDD3 was called by the table and not checked on the DNA. Germline V gene data show CDR1 as TSWWSYY and CDR2 as QGS. This CDR3 has 25 amino acids. The CDR3 is CALGEPHTRPSTKFNWGIHSDKLTF. CDR3 DNA sequence: TGTGCTCTTGGGGAACCCCATACCAGGCCTTCTACCAAGTTTAACTGGGGGATACACTCCGATAAACTCACCTTT.

The sample holds a few counts of this clone. The amino acid sequence in TCRdb belongs to a much larger clone and departs from this DNA's translation at residue 16, likely a sequencing read error; the sequence shown is translated from the DNA. This chain uses TRDV1 with TRDJ1; no firm D call. As TCRdb names no J gene, one was assigned here on the basis of a DNA match to germline. The CDR3 runs to 19 residues. Germline values: CDR1 TSWWSYY, CDR2 QGS. The CDR3 DNA is TGTGCTCTTGGGGTCCCGAGTCTCCGATCAAATGAGTACACCGATAGACTCATCTTT. It codes for CALGVPSLRSNEYTDRLIF.

Details on this clone: The TCRdb record carries a much larger clone's protein, which differs from this DNA's translation at residue 4; a read error is the likely cause, and the protein listed here is the DNA translation. V usage is TRDV1 and J usage is TRDJ1; TRDD3 matches 10 bases. No J gene was available from TCRdb, and it was assigned here by a germline match of the DNA. The CDR3 extends over 24 amino acids. Germline V gene sequence: CDR1 TSWWSYY, CDR2 QGS. CDR3 coding DNA: TGTGCTCTTGAGGAAAGAGTATGGCCTACCGGGGGATACGCCAGGGAAGGGAGGACCGATAAACTCATCTTT. Amino acid sequence: CALEERVWPTGGYAREGRTDKLIF.

Comments on this clone: The mismatch at residue 5 between this DNA's translation and the TCRdb protein of a much larger clone likely reflects a read error; the protein shown is translated from the DNA. V and J are TRDV1 and TRDJ1; D is perhaps TRDD3 (6 bases). TCRdb lists no J gene, so it was determined here by aligning the DNA to germline. The CDR3 totals 15 residues. Trimming pared 4 bases from V and 2 bases from J, leaving 14 bases between. Germline V gene lookup returns CDR1 TSWWSYY and CDR2 QGS. The CDR3 sequence: CALGVVEDTTDKLIF. CDR3 bases: TGTGCTCTTGGGGTAGTAGAGGATACAACCGATAAACTCATCTTT.

Many counts were recorded for this clone. This sequence may be a read error, since a much larger clone differs from it by one base. The same CDR3 also results from other DNA sequences found in this sample. This rearrangement joins TRDV1 to TRDJ1; 8 bases fit TRDD3. V gave up 2 bases and J gave up 0 bases; unmatched junction bases: 32. The CDR3 is 25 amino acids. Germline V gene data show CDR1 as TSWWSYY and CDR2 as QGS. The CDR3 bases are TGTGCTCTTGGGGAAAAGGTACCCCCTAATCCCCTGGGATGGGATACGCCCCATTACACCGATAAACTCATCTTT. It encodes CALGEKVPPNPLGWDTPHYTDKLIF.

This clone was observed a handful of times. A far larger clone differs by one base, so this is likely a read error. Other nucleotide sequences from this sample produce the same CDR3. The V call is TRDV1, the J call TRDJ1, with 7 nucleotides matching TRDD3. The CDR3 contains 18 residues. The V gene's germline CDR1 is TSWWSYY and CDR2 QGS. As DNA, the CDR3 is TGTGCCCTTGGGAGATCTACAGGACTGGGGCGTCACACCGATAAACTCATCTTT. Residues: CALGRSTGLGRHTDKLIF.

Only a few counts were recorded for this clone. The translation of this DNA and the TCRdb protein of a much larger clone differ at residue 10, probably owing to a read error; the protein shown here is translated from the DNA. The rearrangement links TRDV2 to TRDJ1; 7 nucleotides agree with TRDD3. Per the germline V gene, CDR1 is GEAIGNYY and CDR2 is EKD. The CDR3 covers 18 residues. The V segment lost 3 bases and the J segment 0 bases; nucleotides outside the gene matches: 15. The CDR3 loop reads CACDRCVLGNTYTDKLIF. As DNA, the CDR3 is TGTGCCTGTGACCGCTGCGTACTGGGGAATACTTACACCGATAAACTCATCTTT.

This clone has a count of ten or more. It differs at one base from a far larger clone, so likely a read error. Other DNA variants within this sample encode the same CDR3. V is TRDV1 and J is TRDJ1; 8 bases agree with TRDD3. Per germline, CDR1 TSWWSYY and CDR2 QGS. The CDR3 has 18 residues. The trim removed 9 bases at V and 2 bases at J, leaving 20 bases unmatched. CDR3 region: CALGTRPWGTHETDKLIF. In DNA form, the CDR3 reads TGTGCTCTCGGGACCAGACCCTGGGGGACCCACGAGACCGATAAACTCATCTTT.

About this clone itself: This likely traces to a read error, being one base from a far larger clone. Other DNA sequences of this sample code for an identical CDR3. The V gene call reads TRDV1; no J gene was called; the table's D call, TRDD3, has no DNA check behind it. This CDR3 has 22 amino acids. The germline V gene has CDR1 TSWWSYY and CDR2 QGS. In nucleotides, the CDR3 is TGTGCTCTTGGGGAACTAGAATCTATACTGGGGGACCCTTGCTGGGACACCCGACAGATGTTCTTC. Its protein is CALGELESILGDPCWDTRQMFF.